These T cell receptor beta chains were read from a single sample in a study of blood T cell repertoires in COVID-19. Some clones are missing from TCRdb's copy, which holds only in-frame ones; the method was immunoSEQ multiplex PCR. The profile shows around 260,000 clones, roughly 90% of them singletons. The specimen sequenced was peripheral blood. These receptors were taken from a young man with acute or convalescent COVID-19. The CDR3 runs from the conserved cysteine through the conserved F or W. The D gene is left open where the match is weak. Clone size appears in some rows only: once, few, many, or a class for an expanded clone.

clone_size j_call cdr3_length d_call v_call cdr3_nt cdr3_aa
. TRBJ2-2 15 . TRBV18 TGTGCCAGCTCACCTATCCCTCGGAACACCGGGGAGCTGTTTTTT CASSPIPRNTGELFF
. TRBJ1-1 14 . TRBV6-1 TGTGCCAGCAGTGAACGCGGCAGCAACACTGAAGCTTTCTTT CASSERGSNTEAFF
. TRBJ1-3 14 . TRBV30 TGTGCCTGGACCAGGGGCCACTCTGGAAACACCATATATTTT CAWTRGHSGNTIYF
once TRBJ2-5 16 TRBD1 TRBV11-2 TGTGCCAGCAGAAGAGGACAGGGCTCCCCCCAAGAGACCCAGTACTTC CASRRGQGSPQETQYF
. TRBJ2-7 15 TRBD2 TRBV4-1 TGCGCCAGCAGCCAATCCCAGCGGGACCCCTACGAGCAGTACTTC CASSQSQRDPYEQYF
. TRBJ2-5 16 TRBD2 TRBV7-3 TGTGCCAGCAGCTTAACCGGGACTAGCGGCCAAGAGACCCAGTACTTC CASSLTGTSGQETQYF
few TRBJ1-4 18 TRBD1 TRBV19 TGTGCCAGTAGTATAGGCGGCAGGGGGTTCGGTGAGGATGAAAAACTGTTTTTT CASSIGGRGFGEDEKLFF
. TRBJ2-5 15 TRBD1 TRBV2 TGTGCCAGCAGACCCATCACAGGGGCACAAGAGACCCAGTACTTC CASRPITGAQETQYF
once TRBJ1-1 15 TRBD1 TRBV5-6 TGTGCCAGCAGCTTCCCGGACAGGGGATATGGTGAAGCTTTCTTT CASSFPDRGYGEAFF
. TRBJ2-2 16 TRBD2 TRBV28 TGTGCCAGCAGTTCCCTACAGCGGGGAAACACCGGGGAGCTGTTTTTT CASSSLQRGNTGELFF
. TRBJ2-7 14 TRBD2 TRBV5-1 TGCGCCAGCAGCCGCGAGACTAGCGGATTTGAGCAGTACTTC CASSRETSGFEQYF
. TRBJ2-1 10 . TRBV5-8 TGTGCCAGCAGCTTCGTTGAGCAGTTCTTC CASSFVEQFF
. TRBJ1-2 16 TRBD1 TRBV25-1 TGTGCCAGCAGTGCCCAACCGGGACAGGTGCACTATGGCTACACCTTC CASSAQPGQVHYGYTF
few TRBJ1-6 14 . TRBV6-4 TGTGCCAGCAGTGTTCACAGGCCTAATTCACCCCTCCACTTT CASSVHRPNSPLHF
. TRBJ1-4 16 . TRBV5-4 TGTGCCAGCAGCTTGGGGCAGGGGCTAACTAATGAAAAACTGTTTTTT CASSLGQGLTNEKLFF
. TRBJ1-6 15 TRBD1 TRBV6-5 TGTGCCAGCAGTACCTCCGGGACAGGGATTTTGGCCCTCCACTTT CASSTSGTGILALHF
. TRBJ1-2 14 . TRBV28 TGTGCCAGCAGCGGGACGGGGGTTAACTATGGCTACACCTTC CASSGTGVNYGYTF
once TRBJ1-2 13 TRBD1 TRBV19 TGTGCCAGTAGTATTAGGACAGGCTATGGCTACACCTTC CASSIRTGYGYTF
few TRBJ1-1 14 . TRBV6-5 TGTGCCAGCAGTCCCCGGGGGAGGAACACTGAAGCTTTCTTT CASSPRGRNTEAFF
. TRBJ1-4 14 TRBD1 TRBV28 TGTGCCAGCACTGGGACAGGTATAATAGAAAAACTGTTTTTT CASTGTGIIEKLFF
. TRBJ1-2 14 . TRBV6-4 TGTGCCAGCAGTGATCCCCTGCGGGGGGCAGGTTACACCTTC CASSDPLRGAGYTF
. TRBJ2-5 14 TRBD1 TRBV3-1/TRBV3-2 TGTGCCAGCAGCTTACAGGGGGTCCAAGAGACCCAGTACTTC CASSLQGVQETQYF
. TRBJ2-7 14 TRBD2 TRBV28 TGTGCCAGCAGTTTGCTAGCGGCTTCCTACGAGCAGTACTTC CASSLLAASYEQYF
. TRBJ1-2 13 . TRBV5-1 TGCGCCAGCAGCCCCGGGCCGGCGGGTGGCTACACCTTC CASSPGPAGGYTF
. TRBJ2-1 22 TRBD2 TRBV5-1 TGCGCCAGCAGCTTTAGGACTAGCGGGAGGGCTTTCAACCCTAGCTCCTACAATGAGCAGTTCTTC CASSFRTSGRAFNPSSYNEQFF
. TRBJ1-1 14 . TRBV6-5 TGTGCCAGCAGTTACGCAGGGGCGAACACTGAAGCTTTCTTT CASSYAGANTEAFF
. TRBJ1-3 15 . TRBV28 TGTGCCAGCAGATCGCAGGAGGTCGGCGGAAACACCATATATTTT CASRSQEVGGNTIYF
once TRBJ2-3 21 TRBD2 TRBV28 TGTGCCAGCAGTTCCCTAAGGGCCGGGACTAGCGGGGGGGAGATAACAGATACGCAGTATTTT CASSSLRAGTSGGEITDTQYF
. TRBJ2-1 14 TRBD2 TRBV19 TGTGCCAGTAGTTCCAGGACTAGTCCCAATGAGCAGTTCTTC CASSSRTSPNEQFF
. TRBJ2-7 11 . TRBV6-5 TGTGCCAGCAGTACTCACGAAAAGCAGTACTTC CASSTHEKQYF
. TRBJ1-3 16 . TRBV4-1 TGCGCCAGCAGCGATCAAACAGGGAGCGCTGGAAACACCATATATTTT CASSDQTGSAGNTIYF
once TRBJ2-3 12 TRBD2 TRBV29-1 TGCAGCGCCTCTAGCGGGGGAGATACGCAGTATTTT CSASSGGDTQYF
. TRBJ1-1 16 . TRBV2 TGTGCCAGCAGTGTCCGGCAGGGTCATCCGAACACTGAAGCTTTCTTT CASSVRQGHPNTEAFF
. TRBJ2-1 16 . TRBV9 TGTGCCAGCAGCGGAGGGGGGGAAAGGGACCCCAATGAGCAGTTCTTC CASSGGGERDPNEQFF
once TRBJ1-4 13 . TRBV18 TGTGCCAGCTCACCCAGGGGTGCTGAAAAACTGTTTTTT CASSPRGAEKLFF
. TRBJ1-2 14 . TRBV21-1 TGTGCCAGCAGCAGGACAGGGGGCGCTTGGGGCTACACCTTC CASSRTGGAWGYTF
. TRBJ1-5 15 TRBD1 TRBV6-5 TGTGCCAGCAGTTACGGGACAGGGAACAATCAGCCCCAGCATTTT CASSYGTGNNQPQHF
. TRBJ2-7 14 . TRBV7-8 TGTGCCAGCACCGGAATCAGGCAGGCCTACGAGCAGTACTTC CASTGIRQAYEQYF
. TRBJ1-2 14 . TRBV6-5 TGTGCCAGCAGTTACTCTGATGGAGTGGCGGGCTACACCTTC CASSYSDGVAGYTF
. TRBJ2-1 14 . TRBV3-1/TRBV3-2 TGTGCCAGCAGCCAAGAAACAGTCTACAATGAGCAGTTCTTC CASSQETVYNEQFF
. TRBJ2-3 15 TRBD2 TRBV11-3 TGTGCCAGCAGCCAGGCGGGAGCGGGGACAGATACGCAGTATTTT CASSQAGAGTDTQYF